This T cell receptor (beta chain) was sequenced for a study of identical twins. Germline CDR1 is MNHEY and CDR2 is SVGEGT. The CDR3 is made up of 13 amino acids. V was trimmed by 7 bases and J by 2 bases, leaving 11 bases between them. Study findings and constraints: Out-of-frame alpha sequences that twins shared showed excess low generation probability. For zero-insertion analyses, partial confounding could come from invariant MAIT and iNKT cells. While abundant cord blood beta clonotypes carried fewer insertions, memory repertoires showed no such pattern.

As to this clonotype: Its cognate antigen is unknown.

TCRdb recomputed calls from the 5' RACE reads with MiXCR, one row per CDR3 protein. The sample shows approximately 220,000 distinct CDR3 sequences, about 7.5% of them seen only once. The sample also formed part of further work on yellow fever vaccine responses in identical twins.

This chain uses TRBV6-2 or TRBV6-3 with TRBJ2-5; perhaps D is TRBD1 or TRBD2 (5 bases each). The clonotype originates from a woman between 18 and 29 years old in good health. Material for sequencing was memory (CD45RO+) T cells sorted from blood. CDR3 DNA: TGTGCCAGCACACTCTGGGGGCAAGAGACCCAGTACTTC. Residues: CASTLWGQETQYF.